A selection of T cell receptor beta chains follows, all from one sample in a study of regulatory and conventional T cells in RAG deficiency. Clones were read by immunoSEQ multiplex PCR, and TCRdb kept only the in-frame ones, dropping some. The table shows around 23,000 clones, with 90% to 95% occurring only once. These data were likewise used in another study, on regulatory T cells.

The sample consisted of CD4+ T cells sorted from blood. The receptor set was obtained from a human donor in good health. The conserved cysteine and the conserved F or W are not part of the CDR3 here.

V gene,CDR3 protein
TRBV5-4,ASSLTSGNTGELF
TRBV6-5,ASSYVRGAGYT
TRBV6-4,ASSDSGASGRLGEQF
TRBV6-1,ASSEPGLAGSYEQY
TRBV6-5,ASSRGLAGWHEQF
TRBV30,AWSETLDGYGYT
TRBV18,ASSSSPGQSYGYT
TRBV27,ASSPGVAKNIQY
TRBV5-1,ASSSHPAAYNEQF
TRBV7-8,ASSLAAGTGPYEQY
TRBV4-2,ASSRRGMDRRDTQY
TRBV30,AWSVKGVAGYT
TRBV21-1,ASSKDREFQETQY
TRBV6-5,ASSYLQSYGYT
TRBV10-2,ATSPSGDYGYT
TRBV10-3,AIRPTSGGDTGELF
TRBV6-4,ASSVGDGYGYT
TRBV2,ASIEQVVAEAF
TRBV6-5,ASSPPGRSYEQY
TRBV6-1,ASSETTGGYGYT
TRBV2,ASSMGTGGAF
TRBV5-6,ASSLVDRGVRYEQY
TRBV28,ASSLGTSGNTIY
TRBV5-1,ASSFGEPNQPQH
TRBV7-9,ASSFSTKTGETQY
TRBV6-4,ASSDAQDNYGYT
TRBV20-1,SAGTGDGYT
TRBV6-6,ACGVQETQY
TRBV30,AWGVSGGGAEAF
TRBV5-1,ASSLAGFGNTIY